This entry describes one TCR beta chain. No antigen is known for it. Base qualities are missing; no much larger clone stands one base away. Collaborating institutions collected whole blood in K2EDTA tubes following their own protocols. For TCRbeta analysis, collaborator samples were shipped as frozen whole blood, as isolated PBMCs, or as DNA extracted from either sample type. From cysteine to phenylalanine, the CDR3 is 16 amino acids long. The retained sequence is limited to the CDR3, 48 bases, with the frame set at the first base. Trimming removed 0 bases from V and 3 bases from J, leaving 15 bases between the germline ends. The data belong to a study of blood T cell repertoires in COVID-19 (dated by TCRdb to 2020 to 2021). About the investigation overall: Collaborator samples came from the United States, Italy and Spain and covered acute and convalescent phases of COVID-19. The repertoires were released in a freely available public database meant as a resource for research on the immune response to SARS-CoV-2. Nearly every sample came with metadata listing a de-identified subject ID, COVID-19 status, age in years and sex. The dataset comprised deeply sampled blood TCRbeta repertoires from subjects exposed to, actively infected with, or recovered from COVID-19. Samples were obtained from the ongoing ImmuneRACE study (first 160 participants) and from 1,254 subjects provided by 6 global collaborators. Where HLA class I and class II types were available, the types were taken from metadata supplied by the sample provider, not from assay-based typing. The prospective study material was composed of cDNA or gDNA derived from T cells, B-cell-depleted T cells, or PBMCs. Study-wide findings and limitations: How much clinical and demographic metadata was included differed by source and by participant, and the metadata was provided uncurated.

The immunoSEQ Assay, a bias-controlled multiplex PCR, was used to amplify TCRbeta CDR3 regions from genomic DNA. In the authors' own workflow: Nucleated cell counts per sample were estimated from amplification of reference gene primers within the assay. To quantify the absolute abundance of each unique TCRbeta CDR3 rearrangement, sequence reads were collapsed and filtered. For each sample, productive Simpson clonality was calculated as the square root of Simpson's diversity index over productive rearrangements. The table comes from immuneACCESS by way of TCRdb, which keeps in-frame sequences with V and J called. Part of the clones is missing from these tables; in studies checked, under half for an unresolved V gene and the rest for unknown reasons. V and J calls and clone size follow that table, whereas D and trimming were derived from the DNA. For this sample the table gives some 200,000 clones, of which about 81% were detected only once. The ten top clones hold around an eighth of the sample.

What was sequenced was peripheral blood. The sequence joins TRBV5-3 to TRBJ1-2; the best D guess is TRBD1, with 6 bases matching. TRBV5-3 is an open reading frame whose function is uncertain. The sequence derives from a man younger than 45 with active or convalescent COVID-19. The encoded CDR3 is CARSLAGQGRDYGYTF. DNA sequence: TGTGCCAGAAGCTTGGCCGGGCAGGGGAGGGACTATGGCTACACCTTC.